Following are 25 T cell receptor beta chains from one sample sequenced in a study of CD8+ T cells in alopecia areata. Extraction and reverse transcription of RNA yielded cDNA as the sequencing template. TCRdb keeps only in-frame clones here, not all; method: immunoSEQ multiplex PCR. This table holds 45,000 to 70,000 clones, about 96% found once. The sample here was CD8+ T cells sorted from blood, taken at week 0. The receptors shown here come from a human donor with alopecia areata.

The chain is built from TRBV6-5 and TRBJ2-1; 13 bases match TRBD2. Germline CDR1 MNHEY, CDR2 SVGAGI. After removal of 0 bases from V and 4 bases from J, the junction contained 0 bases not matched to a gene. The CDR3 has 16 amino acids. CDR3 in DNA: TGTGCCAGCAGTTACTCGACTAGCGGGGGGTACAATGAGCAGTTCTTC. Translation gives CASSYSTSGGYNEQFF.

This chain uses TRBV12-5 with TRBJ1-1; a weak D match, TRBD1 (6 bases). Trimming pared 1 base from V and 6 bases from J, leaving 12 bases between. CDR3 length equals 14 residues. CDR1 and CDR2 from the germline V gene are LGHNT and FRNRAP. CDR3 protein: CASGLDYRAPEAFF. The CDR3, as DNA: TGTGCTAGTGGTTTGGACTACAGGGCACCTGAAGCTTTCTTT.

This clone was found once. The rearrangement uses TRBV13 and TRBJ2-7; TRBD2 is a possible D gene (5 bases). V lost 4 bases and J 0 bases, leaving 7 bases between the germline ends. Germline values: CDR1 PRHDT, CDR2 FYEKMQ (reference sequence). CDR3 length equals 13 residues. Written as DNA, the CDR3 is TGTGCCAGCAGCTCTGACTACTCCTACGAGCAGTACTTC. Translation: CASSSDYSYEQYF.

This clone was seen once. The chain employs TRBV11-2 and TRBJ2-5, with a weak D call TRBD2 (5 bases). The CDR3 is 13 residues long. V shed 6 bases and J shed 3 bases, with 11 bases lying between them. Germline assignment: CDR1 SGHAT and CDR2 FQNNGV. CDR3 amino acids: CASRREGEETQYF. The CDR3 region has the DNA TGTGCCAGCAGGAGAGAGGGAGAAGAGACCCAGTACTTC.

This chain links TRBV7-2 with TRBJ2-6; 8 nucleotides align to TRBD1. The CDR3 runs to 19 residues. V trimming: 6 bases; J trimming: 0 bases; junction bases outside the gene matches: 13. Germline V CDR1 and CDR2: SGHTA, FQGNSA. This chain's CDR3 is CASRKFRGTGFSGANVLTF. For the CDR3, the DNA is TGTGCCAGCAGAAAATTTAGGGGGACAGGCTTCTCTGGGGCCAACGTCCTGACTTTC.

V usage is TRBV7-9 and J usage is TRBJ2-3, with 7 bases fitting TRBD1. Trimming cost V 5 bases and J 3 bases; bases outside gene matches: 8. This CDR3 spans 15 amino acids. Germline CDR1 SEHNR, CDR2 FQNEAQ (reference sequence). The CDR3 spells CASSPRQGRTDTQYF. DNA of the CDR3: TGTGCCAGCAGCCCTAGACAGGGCAGAACAGATACGCAGTATTTT.

The V gene is TRBV6-1, the J gene TRBJ2-7; 8 positions match TRBD1. Germline loops: CDR1 MNHNS, CDR2 SASEGT. CDR3 length: 14 amino acids. Trimming cost V 4 bases and J 2 bases; bases outside gene matches: 4. This CDR3 is CASSAGQGTYEQYF. CDR3 DNA sequence: TGTGCCAGCAGTGCCGGACAGGGTACCTACGAGCAGTACTTC.

The V and J genes are TRBV6-5 and TRBJ2-7; the match to TRBD1 covers 8 bases. Trimming at V came to 3 bases and at J to 4 bases, leaving 8 bases not matched to a gene. CDR3 length: 15 amino acids. Looked up from germline, CDR1 is MNHEY and CDR2 is SVGAGI. CDR3 in amino acids: CASSYSGTGFYEQYF. CDR3 DNA sequence: TGTGCCAGCAGTTATTCCGGGACAGGTTTTTACGAGCAGTACTTC.

The chain employs TRBV6-1 and TRBJ2-2; the match to TRBD1 covers 7 bases. CDR3 length: 16 residues. Germline CDR1 is MNHNS and CDR2 is SASEGT. V was clipped by 0 bases and J by 4 bases; unmatched bases: 5. The CDR3 bases are TGTGCCAGCAGTGAAGCGGGATGGACAGGCACCGGGGAGCTGTTTTTT. The encoded protein is CASSEAGWTGTGELFF.

The chain links TRBV25-1 to TRBJ2-3, with no clear D. Trimming shortened V by 4 bases and J by 4 bases, and 0 bases separated the two germline ends. CDR3 length equals 10 residues. Germline lookup yields CDR1 MGHDK and CDR2 SYGVNS. The CDR3: CASSADTQYF. The CDR3 coding sequence is TGTGCCAGCAGTGCAGATACGCAGTATTTT.

The J gene is TRBJ2-2, the V gene TRBV4-1; the match to TRBD1 covers 9 bases. The CDR3 loop spans 15 amino acids. V shed 5 bases and J 4 bases; nucleotides not matched to a gene: 5. Per the germline V gene, CDR1 is MGHRA and CDR2 is YSYEKL. The CDR3 loop reads CASSEGTGPTGELFF. The CDR3 DNA follows: TGCGCCAGCAGCGAAGGGACAGGGCCCACCGGGGAGCTGTTTTTT.

CDR3 bases: TGTGCCAGCAGCAACTACGAGCAGTACTTC. Residues: CASSNYEQYF. This chain connects TRBV11-2 to TRBJ2-7; no firm D call. There are 10 residues in the CDR3. V was clipped by 5 bases and J by 3 bases, with 2 bases between them. CDR1 is SGHAT and CDR2 is FQNNGV in the germline V gene.

This clone was detected only once. The chain combines TRBV5-1 with TRBJ2-3; D not resolved. The CDR3 is 13 residues long. The germline CDR1 and CDR2 sequences are SGHRS and YFSETQ. V was pared by 4 bases and J by 4 bases, with 10 bases between. The CDR3 loop is CASSRAGPDTQYF. As DNA, the CDR3 is TGCGCCAGCAGCCGAGCTGGCCCAGATACGCAGTATTTT.

The genes are TRBV2 and TRBJ2-7; D is tentatively TRBD1 or TRBD2 (5 bases each). The CDR3 is made up of 12 amino acids. Deletions cut 6 bases from V and 2 bases from J, with 8 bases between. The germline V gene has CDR1 SNHLY and CDR2 FYNNEI. The CDR3 DNA follows: TGTGCCAGCAGGGGGGATCCCTACGAGCAGTACTTC. It encodes CASRGDPYEQYF.

The rearrangement joins TRBV27 to TRBJ2-2, with a tentative D call TRBD2 (6 bases). Trimming removed 8 bases from V and 7 bases from J, with 17 bases in between. The CDR3 is made up of 14 amino acids. CDR1 is MNHEY and CDR2 is SMNVEV in the germline V gene (reference sequence). The chain's CDR3 is CASRDGGSGGELFF. CDR3 coding DNA: TGTGCCAGCCGAGACGGAGGGTCGGGCGGGGAGCTGTTTTTT.

The chain combines TRBV7-6 with TRBJ2-1; D may be TRBD1 (5 bases). CDR3 length: 17 amino acids. Trimming cost V 1 base and J 0 bases, with 13 bases left between them. Per germline, CDR1 SGHVS and CDR2 FNYEAQ. CDR3 region: CASSLGPQGSSYNEQFF. Here the CDR3 DNA reads TGTGCCAGCAGCTTAGGCCCCCAGGGCAGCTCCTACAATGAGCAGTTCTTC.

The rearrangement joins TRBV7-9 to TRBJ2-5; 7 nucleotides agree with TRBD1. The CDR3 loop spans 16 amino acids. J gave up 2 bases and V 10 bases, and 16 bases lay outside the gene matches. Germline V gene data show CDR1 as SEHNR and CDR2 as FQNEAQ (reference sequence). Here the CDR3 DNA reads TGTGCCACCTCTTTCCGGGACAGAGGGGTTCAAGAGACCCAGTACTTC. This sequence encodes CATSFRDRGVQETQYF.

With regard to this clone: At one of its ends the junction is not consistent with the germline gene, which may arise from a read error. The chain carries TRBV5-4 and TRBJ2-2; 8 bases agree with TRBD2. The germline CDR1 and CDR2 sequences are SGHNT and YYREEE (reference sequence). This CDR3 has 17 amino acids. The CDR3 nucleotides read TGCGCCAGCAGCCGATATCCGGGGGGGCCCAACACCGGGGAGCTGTTTTTT. This encodes CASSRYPGGPNTGELFF. Together with reference TRBV5-4 and TRBJ2-2, the CDR3 gives the full variable domain: ETGVTQSPTHLIKTRGQQVTLRCSSQSGHNTVSWYQQALGQGPQFIFQYYREEENGRGNFPPRFSGLQFPNYSSELNVNALELDDSALYLCASSRYPGGPNTGELFFGEGSRLTVL.

The genes are TRBV27 and TRBJ1-2, with 9 nucleotides matching TRBD1. J lost 2 bases, V lost 6 bases, and 7 bases had no gene match. From germline, CDR1 is MNHEY and CDR2 SMNVEV (reference sequence). The CDR3 loop spans 15 amino acids. CDR3 loop: CASRKDRGENYGYTF. DNA of the CDR3: TGTGCCAGCAGAAAGGACAGGGGAGAGAACTATGGCTACACCTTC.

The CDR3 DNA is TGTGCCAGCAGTGAAGCGTCAGAGACCGGGGAGCTGTTTTTT. Translating gives CASSEASETGELFF. The chain carries TRBV2 and TRBJ2-2; D ambiguous. The germline V gene has CDR1 SNHLY and CDR2 FYNNEI. Trimming shortened V by 0 bases and J by 5 bases, and 7 bases separated the two germline ends. This CDR3 region has 14 residues.

The J gene is TRBJ1-2, the V gene TRBV29-1, with D unclear. Trimming stripped 0 bases from V and 4 bases from J, with 6 bases between. The CDR3 is made up of 12 amino acids. Germline V gene data show CDR1 as SQVTM and CDR2 as ANQGSEA. CDR3 sequence reads: CSVEDRPYGYTF. CDR3 DNA: TGCAGCGTTGAAGACCGACCCTATGGCTACACCTTC. Supplemented by reference TRBV29-1 and TRBJ1-2, the full variable domain reads SAVISQKPSRDICQRGTSLTIQCQVDSQVTMMFWYRQQPGQSLTLIATANQGSEATYESGFVIDKFPISRPNLTFSTLTVSNMSPEDSSIYLCSVEDRPYGYTFGSGTRLTVV.

The chain couples TRBV10-3 to TRBJ1-4, with D hard to call. The germline V gene encodes CDR1 ENHRY and CDR2 SYGVKD. This CDR3 has 16 residues. V lost 0 bases and J lost 0, with 8 bases in between. The CDR3 nucleotides read TGTGCCATCAGTGAGTCGATAGATGCAACTAATGAAAAACTGTTTTTT. Amino acids: CAISESIDATNEKLFF.

The rearrangement uses TRBV9 and TRBJ2-1, with no clear D. The CDR3 length is 16 residues. The germline CDR1 and CDR2 sequences are SGDLS and YYNGEE. V was trimmed by 4 bases and J by 1 base, leaving 15 bases between them. CDR3 loop: CASSPSGGISYNEQFF. The CDR3 DNA follows: TGTGCCAGCAGCCCCTCGGGTGGCATTTCCTACAATGAGCAGTTCTTC.

The chain combines TRBV7-9 with TRBJ1-4, with D tentatively TRBD1 (6 bases). V was shortened by 1 base and J by 0 bases, with 15 bases between the two germline ends. The CDR3 consists of 18 residues. Looked up from germline, CDR1 is SEHNR and CDR2 is FQNEAQ (reference sequence). The CDR3 bases are TGTGCCAGCAGCTTAGAGCTTAACAGGGACGCAACTAATGAAAAACTGTTTTTT. Its translation: CASSLELNRDATNEKLFF.

This rearrangement joins TRBV19 to TRBJ2-1; 12 bases map to TRBD2. This CDR3 comprises 17 residues. Germline V gene data show CDR1 as LNHDA and CDR2 as SQIVND (reference sequence). V lost 7 bases to trimming and J lost 4 bases; unmatched junction nucleotides: 11. The CDR3 reads CASTNPTSGGPYNEQFF. Written as DNA, the CDR3 is TGTGCCAGTACCAACCCAACTAGCGGGGGGCCTTACAATGAGCAGTTCTTC. The full variable domain, rest sourced from reference TRBV19 and TRBJ2-1, is DGGITQSPKYLFRKEGQNVTLSCEQNLNHDAMYWYRQDPGQGLRLIYYSQIVNDFQKGDIAEGYSVSREKKESFPLTVTSAQKNPTAFYLCASTNPTSGGPYNEQFFGPGTRLTVL.